These 8 T cell receptor beta chains were all obtained from the same sample, sequenced in a study of T cell repertoires in cytomegalovirus infection. TCRdb used MiXCR to reprocess the reads, holding one entry per CDR3 protein. The sample comprises about 150,000 distinct CDR3 sequences, more than 30% of which are singletons, and 45% to 60% rests with the top ten. These TCRs are of unknown antigen specificity. This sample comprised CD8+ T cells from cultured PBMCs, obtained from culture after CMV antigen stimulation. These receptors originate from a human donor in good health (CMV status not recorded). Some clones in this sample may be carry-over from other donors' samples.

V is TRBV7-9 and J is TRBJ2-1, with D possibly TRBD1 on 6 matching bases. The CDR3 length is 14 residues. Trimming removed 6 bases from V and 6 bases from J, with 15 bases in between. From germline, CDR1 is SEHNR and CDR2 FQNEAQ (reference sequence). The CDR3 loop reads CASSYTGSSNEQFF. The CDR3 nucleotides are TGTGCCAGCAGTTATACAGGGTCTTCCAATGAGCAGTTCTTC.

Concerning this clonotype: One end of the junction fails to match germline, which may point to a read error. The rearrangement joins TRBV6-6 to TRBJ1-1, with D maybe TRBD1 (5 bases). There are 14 residues in the CDR3. The germline CDR1 and CDR2 sequences are MNHNY and SVGAGI (reference sequence). CDR3 in DNA: TGTGCCAGCAGTTATCGCGGTCAGGACACTAAAGCTTTCTTT. Protein: CASSYRGQDTKAFF.

This clonotype was detected a few times. The chain joins TRBV7-2 to TRBJ2-1; 10 bases match TRBD1. Germline assignment: CDR1 SGHTA and CDR2 FQGNSA. The V and J ends lost 5 bases and 2 bases, in that order; junction bases with no gene match: 3. The CDR3 is made up of 15 amino acids. DNA of the CDR3: TGTGCCAGCAGCATCGGGACAGGGGCCTACAATGAGCAGTTCTTC. It translates to CASSIGTGAYNEQFF.

The sample holds many counts of this clonotype. The rearrangement joins TRBV4-1 to TRBJ2-3; D uncertain. The V end was cut by 0 bases, the J end by 2 bases, with 6 bases between. Germline values: CDR1 MGHRA, CDR2 YSYEKL. This CDR3 has 14 residues. The CDR3 spells CASSQDRNTDTQYF. In DNA form, the CDR3 reads TGCGCCAGCAGCCAAGATCGGAACACAGATACGCAGTATTTT.

This rearrangement joins TRBV7-3 to TRBJ2-3; D call uncertain. The CDR3 loop spans 12 amino acids. Germline CDR1 is SGHTA and CDR2 is FQGTGA. Trimming removed 5 bases from V and 0 bases from J, with 3 bases in between. CDR3 sequence (DNA): TGTGCCAGCAGCGATAGCACAGATACGCAGTATTTT. Protein product: CASSDSTDTQYF.

CDR3 nucleotide sequence: TGTGCCAGCAGTGTCTCGGGACAGGGTAATTCACCCCTCCACTTT. Translating it yields CASSVSGQGNSPLHF. V is TRBV2 and J is TRBJ1-6, with 9 bases matching TRBD1. Germline V gene data show CDR1 as SNHLY and CDR2 as FYNNEI. Losses at the gene ends were 4 bases for V and 6 bases for J; bases not matched to a gene: 4. The CDR3 runs 15 residues.

This clonotype was observed a single time. This chain uses TRBV7-6 with TRBJ2-1; D gene unclear. Trimming cost V 4 bases and J 4 bases, with 20 bases left between them. This CDR3 region has 17 residues. The V gene's germline CDR1 is SGHVS and CDR2 FNYEAQ. CDR3 amino acids: CASSSEDGRLTYNEQFF. In DNA form, the CDR3 reads TGTGCCAGCAGCTCCGAGGATGGCAGATTGACTTACAATGAGCAGTTCTTC.

The table lists this clonotype with many counts. J is TRBJ2-7 and V is TRBV27, with 12 bases fitting TRBD2. CDR3 length equals 13 residues. J was trimmed by 11 bases and V by 3 bases; bases with no gene match: 5. CDR1 and CDR2 (germline): MNHEY, SMNVEV (reference sequence). The CDR3: CASSLSSGGEKYF. In nucleotides, the CDR3 is TGTGCCAGCAGTTTGTCTAGCGGGGGGGAAAAGTACTTC.